Listed below are T cell receptor beta chains from one sample, sequenced in a study of early T cells in non-severe SARS-CoV-2 infection. TCRdb reprocessed the 5' RACE reads via MiXCR and lists one record per CDR3 protein. The sample includes 70,000 to 85,000 distinct CDR3 sequences, 5% of them seen just once. The sequenced sample was whole blood, obtained at baseline. All receptors come from an adult who was a healthcare worker with PCR-confirmed SARS-CoV-2 infection or an uninfected control (not recorded which). The CDR3 runs from the conserved cysteine through the conserved F or W. Fields, in order: CDR3 DNA, CDR3 protein, J gene, V gene, D gene, clone size. The D gene is left open where the match is weak. Rows may omit the clone size; those that give it use once, few, many or a size class.

cdr3_nt: TGTGCCAGCAAGAGGACTGGTATACAAGAGACCCAGTACTTC
cdr3_aa: CASKRTGIQETQYF
j_call: TRBJ2-5
v_call: TRBV6-6
d_call: .
clone_size: .

cdr3_nt: TGTGCCAGCAGCCAAGTGATGGGGACTGGAAACACCATATATTTT
cdr3_aa: CASSQVMGTGNTIYF
j_call: TRBJ1-3
v_call: TRBV14
d_call: .
clone_size: many

cdr3_nt: TGTGCCAGCAGTTTATCTAAGGGGGCGGTCACCTACGAGCAGTACTTC
cdr3_aa: CASSLSKGAVTYEQYF
j_call: TRBJ2-7
v_call: TRBV27
d_call: TRBD1
clone_size: .

cdr3_nt: TGCGCCAGCAGCTTAGGCAACTACGGCTACGAGCAGTACTTC
cdr3_aa: CASSLGNYGYEQYF
j_call: TRBJ2-7
v_call: TRBV5-1
d_call: .
clone_size: .

cdr3_nt: TGTGCCAGCTCCCAGCGGGAATACAATGAGCAGTTCTTC
cdr3_aa: CASSQREYNEQFF
j_call: TRBJ2-1
v_call: TRBV6-4
d_call: TRBD2
clone_size: many

cdr3_nt: TGTGCCAGCAGCGCCAAAGCGGGGGCACAATACTACGAGCAGTACTTC
cdr3_aa: CASSAKAGAQYYEQYF
j_call: TRBJ2-7
v_call: TRBV9
d_call: TRBD2
clone_size: many

cdr3_nt: TGTGCCAGCAGTTACTCGTCCCCAACAGGGACTGAAGCTTTCTTT
cdr3_aa: CASSYSSPTGTEAFF
j_call: TRBJ1-1
v_call: TRBV6-5
d_call: .
clone_size: few

cdr3_nt: TGCGCCAGCAGTGAGCCGGGAGAAAGACAAGAGACCCAGTACTTC
cdr3_aa: CASSEPGERQETQYF
j_call: TRBJ2-5
v_call: TRBV10-1
d_call: .
clone_size: many

cdr3_nt: TGTGCCAGCACCCCCCCCGGTGCAGATACGCAGTATTTT
cdr3_aa: CASTPPGADTQYF
j_call: TRBJ2-3
v_call: TRBV7-3
d_call: .
clone_size: few

cdr3_nt: TGCAGTGCTAGAGGGGTCAACAGCTACGAGCAGTACTTC
cdr3_aa: CSARGVNSYEQYF
j_call: TRBJ2-7
v_call: TRBV20-1
d_call: .
clone_size: many

cdr3_nt: TGTGCCAGCAGCCGGGGGGTCACAGATACGCAGTATTTT
cdr3_aa: CASSRGVTDTQYF
j_call: TRBJ2-3
v_call: TRBV27
d_call: TRBD2
clone_size: few

cdr3_nt: TGTGCCAGCAGAAATGGACAGGGGAGAAGTCAGCCCCAGCATTTT
cdr3_aa: CASRNGQGRSQPQHF
j_call: TRBJ1-5
v_call: TRBV12-3/TRBV12-4
d_call: TRBD1
clone_size: .

cdr3_nt: TGTGCCAGCAACTTCATAGCCTCCTCCTACGAGCAGTACTTC
cdr3_aa: CASNFIASSYEQYF
j_call: TRBJ2-7
v_call: TRBV6-1
d_call: .
clone_size: medium-sized

cdr3_nt: TGTGCCAGCAGCTTATGGAGGGACCCTTCTTACAATGAGCAGTTCTTC
cdr3_aa: CASSLWRDPSYNEQFF
j_call: TRBJ2-1
v_call: TRBV7-2
d_call: .
clone_size: many

cdr3_nt: TGTGCCAGCGGCCGGGACGGATCCTACGAGCAGTACTTC
cdr3_aa: CASGRDGSYEQYF
j_call: TRBJ2-7
v_call: TRBV6-5
d_call: .
clone_size: many

cdr3_nt: TGCAGCCCACCACCTCGGGTCCGGACAACGACCGGGGAGCTGTTTTTT
cdr3_aa: CSPPPRVRTTTGELFF
j_call: TRBJ2-2
v_call: TRBV29-1
d_call: .
clone_size: many

cdr3_nt: TGTGCCAGCAGCTCCCGCGGGGGGGACGCGCGGACCCAGTACTTC
cdr3_aa: CASSSRGGDARTQYF
j_call: TRBJ2-5
v_call: TRBV7-9
d_call: TRBD2
clone_size: few

cdr3_nt: TGCAGTGCTAGACGACAGGGAAATCAGCCCCAGCATTTT
cdr3_aa: CSARRQGNQPQHF
j_call: TRBJ1-5
v_call: TRBV20-1
d_call: TRBD1
clone_size: many

cdr3_nt: TGTGCCACCAGTGATTGGGGCACCGGGGAGCTGTTTTTT
cdr3_aa: CATSDWGTGELFF
j_call: TRBJ2-2
v_call: TRBV24-1
d_call: .
clone_size: .

cdr3_nt: TGTGCCAGCAGTAGACCGGGACAGGGAGTCACTGAAGCTTTCTTT
cdr3_aa: CASSRPGQGVTEAFF
j_call: TRBJ1-1
v_call: TRBV6-5
d_call: TRBD1
clone_size: .

cdr3_nt: TGTGCCAGCAGATTTAGGACTAGCGGAGTCGCCACAGATACGCAGTATTTT
cdr3_aa: CASRFRTSGVATDTQYF
j_call: TRBJ2-3
v_call: TRBV7-2
d_call: TRBD2
clone_size: many

cdr3_nt: TGTGCCAGCAGCTTAGGGCAGGGTTTCACAGATACGCAGTATTTT
cdr3_aa: CASSLGQGFTDTQYF
j_call: TRBJ2-3
v_call: TRBV7-8
d_call: .
clone_size: many

cdr3_nt: TGTGCCAGCAGCTTGTTGAGGGGCTGGCGGGAGGAGGGTGAGCAGTTCTTC
cdr3_aa: CASSLLRGWREEGEQFF
j_call: TRBJ2-1
v_call: TRBV5-6
d_call: TRBD2
clone_size: few

cdr3_nt: TGTGCCAGCAGCTCTCTACCGGGGGCGCGCCCCTACGAGCAGTACTTC
cdr3_aa: CASSSLPGARPYEQYF
j_call: TRBJ2-7
v_call: TRBV28
d_call: .
clone_size: medium-sized

cdr3_nt: TGTGCCAGCTCCTTTAGCGGGACTACCTCCTACGAGCAGTACTTC
cdr3_aa: CASSFSGTTSYEQYF
j_call: TRBJ2-7
v_call: TRBV7-2
d_call: TRBD2
clone_size: many

cdr3_nt: TGCAGCGCCCTGACAGTTCCGAATCAGCCCCAGCATTTT
cdr3_aa: CSALTVPNQPQHF
j_call: TRBJ1-5
v_call: TRBV29-1
d_call: .
clone_size: few

cdr3_nt: TGCGCCAGCAGCCAATTTATTGGCAATGAGCAGTTCTTC
cdr3_aa: CASSQFIGNEQFF
j_call: TRBJ2-1
v_call: TRBV4-1
d_call: .
clone_size: .

cdr3_nt: TGTGCCAGCAGTGTGGAAGCGGGGAACTACAATGAGCAGTTCTTC
cdr3_aa: CASSVEAGNYNEQFF
j_call: TRBJ2-1
v_call: TRBV2
d_call: TRBD2
clone_size: few

cdr3_nt: TGTGCCACCAGCAGAGTTTGGGGCTCTAGTGAGCAGTTCTTC
cdr3_aa: CATSRVWGSSEQFF
j_call: TRBJ2-1
v_call: TRBV15
d_call: .
clone_size: many

cdr3_nt: TGCAGTGCTAGAGATATTGCGGCGGGGCACTACGAGCAGTACTTC
cdr3_aa: CSARDIAAGHYEQYF
j_call: TRBJ2-7
v_call: TRBV20-1
d_call: .
clone_size: many

cdr3_nt: TGTGCCAGCAACGTAGGATCCAGGGGGCACACTGAAGCTTTCTTT
cdr3_aa: CASNVGSRGHTEAFF
j_call: TRBJ1-1
v_call: TRBV9
d_call: TRBD1
clone_size: few

cdr3_nt: TGTGCCAGCAGAGACCCCCTAGCGGAGCTATACAATGAGCAGTTCTTC
cdr3_aa: CASRDPLAELYNEQFF
j_call: TRBJ2-1
v_call: TRBV6-2/TRBV6-3
d_call: TRBD2
clone_size: .

cdr3_nt: TGTGCCAGTAGTCTCGACCGGGACACCTACACAGATACGCAGTATTTT
cdr3_aa: CASSLDRDTYTDTQYF
j_call: TRBJ2-3
v_call: TRBV19
d_call: .
clone_size: few

cdr3_nt: TGTGCCAGCAACCCCGGACAGGGGGAGATTAACATTCAGTACTTC
cdr3_aa: CASNPGQGEINIQYF
j_call: TRBJ2-4
v_call: TRBV25-1
d_call: TRBD1
clone_size: few

cdr3_nt: TGTGCCAGTAGTATATCCCGGCGAGAGACCCAGTACTTC
cdr3_aa: CASSISRRETQYF
j_call: TRBJ2-5
v_call: TRBV19
d_call: .
clone_size: .

cdr3_nt: TGTGCCAGCAGTCCGACTAGCGGGAGGGGAGGCGGGAAAAACATTCAGTACTTC
cdr3_aa: CASSPTSGRGGGKNIQYF
j_call: TRBJ2-4
v_call: TRBV28
d_call: TRBD2
clone_size: many

cdr3_nt: TGTGCCAGCAGCCAAGACCCCAGTTGGACTAGCGGAAACAATGAGCAGTTCTTC
cdr3_aa: CASSQDPSWTSGNNEQFF
j_call: TRBJ2-1
v_call: TRBV3-1
d_call: TRBD2
clone_size: .

cdr3_nt: TGTGCCAGCAGCTACAGTACAGGCACAGATACGCAGTATTTT
cdr3_aa: CASSYSTGTDTQYF
j_call: TRBJ2-3
v_call: TRBV7-2
d_call: .
clone_size: many

cdr3_nt: TGCAGCACATTTAGCGGGAGCTACGAGCAGTACTTC
cdr3_aa: CSTFSGSYEQYF
j_call: TRBJ2-7
v_call: TRBV29-1
d_call: TRBD2
clone_size: medium-sized

cdr3_nt: TGCGCCAGCAGCATGGGACAGGGAAGCACAGATACGCAGTATTTT
cdr3_aa: CASSMGQGSTDTQYF
j_call: TRBJ2-3
v_call: TRBV5-1
d_call: TRBD1
clone_size: .

cdr3_nt: TGTGCCAGCTCAGCCGGACAGGGCGGTTTGCACACTGAAGCTTTCTTT
cdr3_aa: CASSAGQGGLHTEAFF
j_call: TRBJ1-1
v_call: TRBV18
d_call: TRBD1
clone_size: many

cdr3_nt: TGCGCCAGCAGCCAAGTGCAGGGGGTAGAGACCCAGTACTTC
cdr3_aa: CASSQVQGVETQYF
j_call: TRBJ2-5
v_call: TRBV4-1
d_call: TRBD1
clone_size: many

cdr3_nt: TGTGCCAGCAGCCAAGATCGGGGAGGGAGAGGTCAAGAGACCCAGTACTTC
cdr3_aa: CASSQDRGGRGQETQYF
j_call: TRBJ2-5
v_call: TRBV3-1
d_call: TRBD2
clone_size: .

cdr3_nt: TGTGCCAGCGAGGGGGAAGACACTGAAGCTTTCTTT
cdr3_aa: CASEGEDTEAFF
j_call: TRBJ1-1
v_call: TRBV2
d_call: .
clone_size: many

cdr3_nt: TGCGCCAGCAGCTTGTACGGAGCGAAGGACACTGAAGCTTTCTTT
cdr3_aa: CASSLYGAKDTEAFF
j_call: TRBJ1-1
v_call: TRBV5-1
d_call: .
clone_size: many